This T cell receptor beta chain was retrieved from a study of T cells in women clearing cervical HPV infection (dated by TCRdb to the late 2010s). In the study overall: The cases were approximately 25 women with histologically confirmed HPV16-related CIN3 or worse, and 2 of these cases were invasive cancers. The controls were fewer than 30 women whose single incident HPV16 infection cleared within 12 months with no development of precancer or cancer. Blood from cases was drawn at the visit where the lesion was first identified, while blood from controls was drawn once the infection was no longer detected. For cases, the median interval between lesion detection and blood sampling was roughly 150 days, with an interquartile range of roughly 85 to 220 days. HLA typing was available for only a few women, so HLA type could not be excluded as a confounder. Nested within Costa Rica's Guanacaste HPV Natural History Study, an exploratory proof-of-principle case-control study compared TCR repertoires across cervical HPV16 outcomes. Cases were matched to controls by age within five years and by the year the sample was collected. Cases had a median age of approximately 34 years and controls had a median age of around 40, with no significant differences in baseline characteristics. In the parent cohort, roughly 9,700 women aged 18 or older were enrolled in Guanacaste, Costa Rica, during about 1993 to 1994 and then followed for roughly seven years. Five blinded duplicates per group were added as quality controls, so that approximately 60 samples were obtained: approximately 50 participants and around 10 replicates. General study outcomes and caveats: The cross-sectional design could not show whether the associations came before the infection or were a result of it, and neither effector/memory subsets nor HPV-specific T cells were isolated. Because T-cell numbers per sample were unknown, differences in richness could reflect varying T-cell content rather than repertoire biology. Cases had lower TRBV6-7 relative abundance than controls (0.11% versus 0.16%; Bonferroni P = 0.0008). CIN3+ cases had significantly higher TCR repertoire richness than controls across sequencing depths, but evenness did not differ between the groups. Random forest classifiers combining richness and V gene abundances distinguished cases from controls with an estimated AUC of less than 0.9.

TCR beta CDR3 regions were amplified by multiplex PCR using the immunoSEQ assay from an average of 1200 ng genomic DNA per sample. To correct primer bias, the assay used a complete synthetic TCR repertoire to set an amplification baseline. Amplicons were sequenced on the Illumina platform. From the authors' description of their analysis: Sequence errors were corrected by clustering with frequency ratios and a modified nearest-neighbor algorithm, and the sequences were then analyzed in the immunoSEQ Analyzer using IMGT gene definitions. TCR richness and evenness were averaged over 20 rarefaction repeats at each rarefaction depth, excluding samples with fewer sequences than the depth. Wilcoxon rank sum tests with FDR correction were used to compare relative abundances of V, D and J genes between the groups. Blinded duplicates gave an intraclass correlation of over 90% for TCR richness and an average of about 76% across 70 or so gene segments. TCRdb's version of the immuneACCESS table is confined to in-frame rearrangements and falls short of the full clone set. An unresolved V gene accounts for under half of the shortfall where checked; the remainder is of unknown origin. That table is the source of V, J and clone size, and D and trimming were worked out from the DNA. The sample's records list tens of thousands of clones. The ten largest clones represent about 6.7% of the sample.

Comments on this clone: Its antigen target is currently unknown. The read halts 3 residues ahead of the CDR3 end, with the missing end drawn from the germline J gene.

Every participant had a single incident cervical HPV16 infection, and prevalent HPV16 infections were excluded. Cervical HPV DNA was detected by MY09/MY11 PCR, and genotyping was performed by dot-blot hybridization. Around 15 mL of heparinized blood were centrifuged, and the buffy coat was aliquoted, frozen at -30°C, then stored at -80°C. Genomic DNA was extracted from buffy coat specimens using QIAGEN kits. For CDR1 and CDR2, the germline V gene lists KGHSH and LQKENI. Trimming removed 1 base from V and 6 bases from J, leaving 10 bases between the germline ends. The CDR3 sequence holds 14 residues, the cysteine and phenylalanine included. The 33 bases shown cover part of the CDR3, and their frame starts at base 1.

What was sequenced was blood buffy coat. This sequence was found in a woman between 18 and 70 years old with a cervical HPV16 infection that either progressed to CIN3+ or cleared (not recorded which). This receptor chain uses TRBV18 and TRBJ2-4; the D gene cannot be named for sure. The CDR3 protein sequence reads: CASSPRREPNIQYF. CDR3 bases read: TGTGCCAGCTCACCACGCCGCGAGCCAAACATT.